What follows are 32 T cell receptor beta chains derived from one specimen sequenced in a study of chemoradiotherapy in HPV16-positive cancers (dated by TCRdb to the early 2020s). The library was made by the immunoSEQ multiplex PCR assay. The table was pulled from immuneACCESS by TCRdb, which kept in-frame rearrangements only. Such tables lose some clones; where checked, under half of the loss comes from unresolved V genes, and the rest has no known cause. Present in this sample are tens of thousands of clones, roughly 75% of which were seen just once. The ten largest account for about 4.1% of the sample. The sample consisted of blood, taken from a patient who underwent chemoradiotherapy. The source is a human donor with HPV-associated anogenital cancer.

The rearrangement joins TRBV27 to TRBJ1-1, with 9 bases matching TRBD1. V shed 4 bases, J shed 4 bases, and the junction held 4 bases outside the gene matches. Germline V lookup: CDR1 MNHEY, CDR2 SMNVEV (reference sequence). The CDR3 contains 14 residues. The CDR3: CASSYGQGPTEAFF. As DNA, the CDR3 is TGTGCCAGCAGTTATGGACAGGGGCCCACTGAAGCTTTCTTT.

V is TRBV2 and J is TRBJ2-1; D is unclear. This CDR3 is built from 15 residues. CDR1 SNHLY and CDR2 FYNNEI come from the germline V gene. V gave up 8 bases and J gave up 0 bases, with 14 bases separating them. The CDR3 DNA sequence: TGTGCCAGCGGCATGAACCCGAGCTCCTACAATGAGCAGTTCTTC. This translates into CASGMNPSSYNEQFF.

This chain uses TRBV6-1 with TRBJ1-5, with a tentative D call TRBD1 (5 bases). V was pared by 5 bases and J by 11 bases, with 16 bases between. The CDR3 covers 13 residues. Per the germline V gene, CDR1 is MNHNS and CDR2 is SASEGT. CDR3 in amino acids: CASSKREGGAQHF. Written as DNA, the CDR3 is TGTGCCAGCAGTAAAAGGGAAGGAGGGGCCCAGCATTTT.

This chain connects TRBV6-5 to TRBJ1-3, with D tentatively TRBD1 (6 bases). The CDR3 is 15 amino acids. Germline CDR1 and CDR2: MNHEY and SVGAGI. Trimming took 6 bases from V and 0 from J, leaving 12 bases between them. The CDR3 DNA is TGTGCCAGCAGCTCAGACAGGCTCTCTGGAAACACCATATATTTT. It translates to CASSSDRLSGNTIYF.

Written as DNA, the CDR3 is TGTGCCATCAGAGCCGAGGGAAAAGAGACCCAGTACTTC. Amino acid sequence: CAIRAEGKETQYF. This chain uses TRBV10-3 with TRBJ2-5; a weak D match, TRBD2 (5 bases). Germline V lookup: CDR1 ENHRY, CDR2 SYGVKD. V lost 6 bases and J lost 3, with 11 bases in between. This CDR3 is built from 13 residues.

The J gene is TRBJ1-1, the V gene TRBV5-4; 8 bases are a match to TRBD1. Germline V lookup: CDR1 SGHNT, CDR2 YYREEE (reference sequence). V shed 4 bases and J 4 bases; nucleotides not matched to a gene: 9. The CDR3 is 15 amino acids. This CDR3 reads CASSHPRTGGTEAFF. The CDR3 DNA reads as TGTGCCAGCAGCCATCCCAGAACAGGGGGCACTGAAGCTTTCTTT.

The chain carries TRBV7-2 and TRBJ1-4; no reliable D call. This CDR3 has 15 residues. Germline CDR1 reads SGHTA; CDR2 reads FQGNSA. Trimming pared 4 bases from V and 0 bases from J, leaving 9 bases between. The CDR3 nucleotides are TGTGCCAGCAGCTCCCGCGCCGCAACTAATGAAAAACTGTTTTTT. Amino acid sequence: CASSSRAATNEKLFF.

This clone was seen once. The chain links TRBV11-2 to TRBJ2-5; D ambiguous. The CDR3 length is 14 residues. Trimming removed 1 base at V and 4 bases at J, with 10 bases between. CDR1 is SGHAT, CDR2 FQNNGV, per germline. The CDR3 region has the DNA TGTGCCAGCAGCTTAGTTTCCCCCACAGAGACCCAGTACTTC. Translating gives CASSLVSPTETQYF. The full variable domain, rest sourced from reference TRBV11-2 and TRBJ2-5, is EAGVAQSPRYKIIEKRQSVAFWCNPISGHATLYWYQQILGQGPKLLIQFQNNGVVDDSQLPKDRFSAERLKGVDSTLKIQPAKLEDSAVYLCASSLVSPTETQYFGPGTRLLVL.

The genes are TRBV6-6 and TRBJ1-5; D is undetermined. The CDR3 contains 14 residues. V was pared by 7 bases and J by 3 bases, with 13 bases between. CDR1 MNHNY and CDR2 SVGAGI come from the germline V gene (reference sequence). The CDR3 protein is CASMPTNFNQPQHF. DNA of the CDR3: TGTGCCAGCATGCCGACGAACTTCAATCAGCCCCAGCATTTT.

This chain links TRBV11-2 with TRBJ1-4; no reliable D call. The CDR3 consists of 16 residues. The germline CDR1 and CDR2 sequences are SGHAT and FQNNGV. Trimming left V 6 bases short and J 5 bases short, with 19 bases between. CDR3 loop: CASSPLKGKRNEKLFF. CDR3 nucleotides: TGTGCCAGCAGTCCACTCAAAGGAAAGCGAAATGAAAAACTGTTTTTT.

The rearrangement links TRBV30 to TRBJ1-5; D uncertain. Germline V lookup: CDR1 GTSNPN, CDR2 SVGIG (reference sequence). CDR3 size: 15 residues. V was trimmed by 0 bases and J by 3 bases, leaving 12 bases between them. The CDR3 coding sequence is TGTGCCTGGAGTGTACAAGTGGGGATCAATCAGCCCCAGCATTTT. It specifies CAWSVQVGINQPQHF.

CDR3 sequence (DNA): TGTGCCAGCACCTCAAGCCCAGGGGGCCGCACTGAAGCTTTCTTT. It specifies CASTSSPGGRTEAFF. The chain recombines TRBV19 with TRBJ1-1, with 8 bases matching TRBD1. Losses at the gene ends were 9 bases for V and 4 bases for J; bases not matched to a gene: 13. Germline values: CDR1 LNHDA, CDR2 SQIVND (reference sequence). The CDR3 sequence is 15 residues long.

The CDR3 reads CSVVTGATEAFF. The CDR3 nucleotides read TGCAGCGTTGTTACAGGGGCCACTGAAGCTTTCTTT. The chain has TRBV29-1 and TRBJ1-1; 7 nucleotides match TRBD1. The CDR3 runs to 12 residues. CDR1 and CDR2 (germline): SQVTM, ANQGSEA. The J segment lost 4 bases and the V segment lost 4 bases, leaving 3 bases of the junction unmatched.

The chain links TRBV5-1 to TRBJ1-1; TRBD1 matches at 8 bases. This CDR3 contains 15 residues. Per germline, CDR1 SGHRS and CDR2 YFSETQ. With 4 bases clipped from V and 1 base from J, the junction kept 6 bases outside the gene matches. The CDR3: CASSPPTGANTEAFF. For the CDR3, the DNA is TGCGCCAGCAGCCCACCGACAGGGGCGAACACTGAAGCTTTCTTT. Using reference TRBV5-1 and TRBJ1-1 for the parts outside the CDR3, the full variable domain is KAGVTQTPRYLIKTRGQQVTLSCSPISGHRSVSWYQQTPGQGLQFLFEYFSETQRNKGNFPGRFSGRQFSNSRSEMNVSTLELGDSALYLCASSPPTGANTEAFFGQGTRLTVV.

V is TRBV5-5 and J is TRBJ2-7, with 7 positions matching TRBD1. Losses at the gene ends were 0 bases for V and 3 bases for J; bases not matched to a gene: 3. This CDR3 has 14 residues. The germline V gene has CDR1 SGHKS and CDR2 YYEKEE (reference sequence). For the CDR3, the DNA is TGTGCCAGCAGCTTGGGGCAGGGGGTCTACGAGCAGTACTTC. Amino acids: CASSLGQGVYEQYF.

The V call is TRBV6-5, the J call TRBJ2-3, with TRBD1 as a possible D gene (6 bases). The CDR3 contains 14 residues. CDR1 MNHEY and CDR2 SVGAGI come from the germline V gene. Trimming removed 6 bases at V and 0 bases at J, with 10 bases between. This CDR3 is CASSQDRSTDTQYF. The CDR3 DNA is TGTGCCAGCAGCCAGGACAGAAGCACAGATACGCAGTATTTT.

The chain employs TRBV11-2 and TRBJ2-7; TRBD2 matches at 8 bases. The V gene's germline CDR1 is SGHAT and CDR2 FQNNGV. The CDR3 runs to 15 residues. J gave up 0 bases and V 0 bases, and 1 base lay outside the gene matches. CDR3 coding DNA: TGTGCCAGCAGCTTAGAAGCGGGGGCCTCCTACGAGCAGTACTTC. This sequence encodes CASSLEAGASYEQYF.

V is TRBV29-1 and J is TRBJ1-5; D uncertain. The CDR3 totals 13 residues. Germline V gene lookup returns CDR1 SQVTM and CDR2 ANQGSEA. The V gene lost 1 base and the J gene lost 3 bases, with 7 bases spanning the gap. The CDR3 reads CSVEVSPNQPQHF. The CDR3 DNA sequence: TGCAGCGTTGAAGTTAGCCCCAATCAGCCCCAGCATTTT. Using reference TRBV29-1 and TRBJ1-5 for the parts outside the CDR3, the full variable domain is SAVISQKPSRDICQRGTSLTIQCQVDSQVTMMFWYRQQPGQSLTLIATANQGSEATYESGFVIDKFPISRPNLTFSTLTVSNMSPEDSSIYLCSVEVSPNQPQHFGDGTRLSIL.

The chain is built from TRBV9 and TRBJ1-3; no firm D call. Germline V gene data show CDR1 as SGDLS and CDR2 as YYNGEE. V shed 1 base and J shed 2 bases, with 16 bases lying between them. This CDR3 has 17 amino acids. CDR3: CASSVWGDEGAGNTIYF. For the CDR3, the DNA is TGTGCCAGCAGCGTATGGGGAGACGAAGGAGCTGGAAACACCATATATTTT.

The genes are TRBV7-8 and TRBJ1-2, with D perhaps matching TRBD1 (6 bases). This CDR3 has 15 amino acids. Germline values: CDR1 SGHVS, CDR2 FQNEAQ. Trimming left V 5 bases short and J 3 bases short, with 16 bases between. The CDR3: CASSHLDRTDYGYTF. The CDR3 coding sequence is TGTGCCAGCAGCCACTTAGATCGGACAGACTATGGCTACACCTTC.

The chain couples TRBV14 to TRBJ1-3; D is possibly TRBD1 (5 bases). Per the germline V gene, CDR1 is SGHDN and CDR2 is FVKESK. There are 15 residues in the CDR3. With 4 bases removed from V and 2 bases from J, the gap between germline ends came to 12 bases. The CDR3 reads CASSPRVGPGNTIYF. CDR3 DNA: TGTGCCAGCAGCCCCCGGGTGGGACCTGGAAACACCATATATTTT.

The gene calls are TRBV19 and TRBJ1-1; the D is unclear. The V and J ends lost 5 bases and 0 bases respectively, with 7 bases between them. The CDR3 is made up of 13 amino acids. Looked up from germline, CDR1 is LNHDA and CDR2 is SQIVND (reference sequence). DNA of the CDR3: TGTGCCAGTAGTCTCCGGATGAACACTGAAGCTTTCTTT. Encoded protein: CASSLRMNTEAFF. Using reference TRBV19 and TRBJ1-1 for the parts outside the CDR3, the full variable domain is DGGITQSPKYLFRKEGQNVTLSCEQNLNHDAMYWYRQDPGQGLRLIYYSQIVNDFQKGDIAEGYSVSREKKESFPLTVTSAQKNPTAFYLCASSLRMNTEAFFGQGTRLTVV.

This clone was seen only once. The V gene is TRBV7-9, the J gene TRBJ1-5; TRBD1 aligns across 8 bases. There are 15 residues in the CDR3. In germline, CDR1 is SEHNR, CDR2 FQNEAQ (reference sequence). The V and J ends lost 4 bases and 3 bases, in that order; junction bases with no gene match: 5. In DNA, the CDR3 is TGTGCCAGCAGCTCACAGGGGGGCCACAATCAGCCCCAGCATTTT. It specifies CASSSQGGHNQPQHF.

J is TRBJ1-3 and V is TRBV9, with unresolved D. Trimming shortened V by 0 bases and J by 0 bases, and 10 bases separated the two germline ends. This CDR3 region has 16 residues. Germline loops: CDR1 SGDLS, CDR2 YYNGEE. This CDR3 is CASSVAFRSSGNTIYF. The CDR3 nucleotides are TGTGCCAGCAGCGTAGCTTTTCGGAGCTCTGGAAACACCATATATTTT. Filled out from reference TRBV9 and TRBJ1-3, the complete variable domain reads DSGVTQTPKHLITATGQRVTLRCSPRSGDLSVYWYQQSLDQGLQFLIQYYNGEERAKGNILERFSAQQFPDLHSELNLSSLELGDSALYFCASSVAFRSSGNTIYFGEGSWLTVV.

V gene TRBV5-1 combines with J gene TRBJ1-3, with D possibly being TRBD1 (6 bases). This CDR3 is 15 amino acids long. V shed 0 bases and J shed 4 bases, with 11 bases lying between them. CDR1 is SGHRS and CDR2 is YFSETQ in the germline V gene. This chain's CDR3 is CASSLEPGAGNTIYF. As DNA, the CDR3 is TGCGCCAGCAGCTTGGAGCCAGGGGCGGGAAACACCATATATTTT.

The table lists this clone with a count of one. This sequence joins TRBV11-2 and TRBJ2-1; tentative D call: TRBD2 (6 bases). The CDR3 spans 16 residues. Germline CDR1 and CDR2: SGHAT and FQNNGV. The V and J ends lost 5 bases and 3 bases respectively, with 17 bases between them. As DNA, the CDR3 is TGTGCCAGCAGCACTCAGATCGGGGGACGCTACAATGAGCAGTTCTTC. This sequence encodes CASSTQIGGRYNEQFF.

This clone showed up just once. The chain is built from TRBV19 and TRBJ1-5; 7 bases align to TRBD1. The CDR3 is 16 amino acids. From germline, CDR1 is LNHDA and CDR2 SQIVND (reference sequence). V was clipped by 7 bases and J by 5 bases; unmatched bases: 14. The CDR3: CASTPRDPRGDQPQHF. The CDR3 DNA sequence: TGTGCCAGTACCCCCCGGGACCCCAGGGGGGATCAGCCCCAGCATTTT. The complete variable domain, with remaining parts taken from reference TRBV19 and TRBJ1-5, reads DGGITQSPKYLFRKEGQNVTLSCEQNLNHDAMYWYRQDPGQGLRLIYYSQIVNDFQKGDIAEGYSVSREKKESFPLTVTSAQKNPTAFYLCASTPRDPRGDQPQHFGDGTRLSIL.

The gene calls are TRBV6-1 and TRBJ1-1; 8 nucleotides match TRBD1. The CDR3 covers 14 residues. Losses at the gene ends were 6 bases for V and 6 bases for J; bases not matched to a gene: 9. Germline V lookup: CDR1 MNHNS, CDR2 SASEGT. The CDR3 here is CASRGQADMAEAFF. The CDR3 DNA is TGTGCCAGCAGGGGACAGGCGGATATGGCTGAAGCTTTCTTT.

V gene TRBV19 combines with J gene TRBJ2-3, with 8 positions matching TRBD1. The V gene end was trimmed by 10 bases and the J gene end by 1 base; junction bases not matched to a gene: 7. The CDR3 is made up of 14 amino acids. Germline values: CDR1 LNHDA, CDR2 SQIVND (reference sequence). CDR3 DNA: TGTGCCACCCAGGACAGGGCTCGCACAGATACGCAGTATTTT. This sequence encodes CATQDRARTDTQYF. Looking up the rest from reference TRBV19 and TRBJ2-3 gives the full variable domain: DGGITQSPKYLFRKEGQNVTLSCEQNLNHDAMYWYRQDPGQGLRLIYYSQIVNDFQKGDIAEGYSVSREKKESFPLTVTSAQKNPTAFYLCATQDRARTDTQYFGPGTRLTVL.

V gene TRBV7-2 combines with J gene TRBJ1-6; D not certain. Trimming shortened V by 5 bases and J by 11 bases, and 10 bases separated the two germline ends. Looked up from germline, CDR1 is SGHTA and CDR2 is FQGNSA. The length of the CDR3 is 12 residues. The CDR3 coding sequence is TGTGCCAGCAGCACTCTTGGGGCACCCCTCCACTTT. It translates to CASSTLGAPLHF.

This clone was found a few times. The chain uses TRBV11-2 and TRBJ2-7, with D possibly being TRBD1 (6 bases). The germline gives CDR1 SGHAT, CDR2 FQNNGV. The CDR3 runs 14 residues. Trimming left V 5 bases short and J 4 bases short, with 15 bases between. This CDR3 is CASSLNTGPYEQYF. DNA for the CDR3: TGTGCCAGCAGCCTGAACACAGGGCCGTACGAGCAGTACTTC.

The V gene is TRBV5-1, the J gene TRBJ1-1; D remains ambiguous. This CDR3 spans 12 amino acids. Trimming shortened V by 4 bases and J by 6 bases, and 10 bases separated the two germline ends. Germline V lookup: CDR1 SGHRS, CDR2 YFSETQ. The DNA for the CDR3 is TGCGCCAGCAGCCCGGACCTATCTGAAGCTTTCTTT. Amino acids: CASSPDLSEAFF.